What follows are 16 T cell receptor beta chains derived from one specimen sequenced in a study of CD8 T cells in ankylosing spondylitis. TCRdb re-derived calls from the 5' RACE reads in MiXCR, one entry per CDR3 protein. The table shows 100,000 to 150,000 distinct CDR3 sequences, with more than 6.5% occurring only once. The source material was blood, either unsorted or a sorted T cell fraction (not recorded which). The receptors originated from a male donor with ankylosing spondylitis or in good health (not recorded which).

The sample holds many counts of this clonotype. The rearrangement links TRBV4-1 to TRBJ1-1, with D perhaps TRBD1 (6 bases). Trimming shortened V by 2 bases and J by 3 bases, and 10 bases separated the two germline ends. The germline gives CDR1 MGHRA, CDR2 YSYEKL. CDR3 length: 14 amino acids. Here the CDR3 reads CASSQRGPDTEAFF. In nucleotides, the CDR3 is TGCGCCAGCAGCCAACGGGGGCCCGACACTGAAGCTTTCTTT.

This clonotype was found a few times. This rearrangement joins TRBV7-2 to TRBJ1-5; 8 bases are a match to TRBD1. V gave up 6 bases and J gave up 5 bases; unmatched junction bases: 9. Germline CDR1 SGHTA, CDR2 FQGNSA. CDR3 length: 15 residues. The DNA for the CDR3 is TGTGCCAGCAGGTCGACAGGGGCCCGTGATCAGCCCCAGCATTTT. It is translated as CASRSTGARDQPQHF.

This clonotype was detected ten times or more. The V and J genes are TRBV6-1 and TRBJ2-7; TRBD2 matches 7 bases. The CDR3 runs to 16 residues. Trimming at V came to 2 bases and at J to 5 bases, leaving 12 bases not matched to a gene. Germline assignment: CDR1 MNHNS and CDR2 SASEGT. The CDR3 is CASSERAGELIDEQYF. The CDR3 DNA sequence: TGTGCCAGCAGTGAACGGGCGGGAGAACTTATTGACGAGCAGTACTTC.

This clonotype was counted at least ten times. The chain couples TRBV3-1 to TRBJ2-5; TRBD1 might be the D (5 bases). Trimming shortened V by 4 bases and J by 5 bases, and 11 bases separated the two germline ends. Per the germline V gene, CDR1 is LGHDT and CDR2 is YNNKEL (reference sequence). The CDR3 is 13 residues long. The CDR3: CASSRRGSETQYF. The CDR3 region has the DNA TGTGCCAGCAGCCGTAGGGGCTCGGAGACCCAGTACTTC.

This clonotype was recorded at least ten times. The CDR3 DNA reads as TGCAGTGCTAATCCGGGACAGGGGTCCTACAATGAGCAGTTCTTC. This codes for CSANPGQGSYNEQFF. The chain has TRBV20-1 and TRBJ2-1; 10 bases map to TRBD1. The CDR3 loop spans 15 amino acids. The V gene's germline CDR1 is DFQATT and CDR2 SNEGSKA (reference sequence). V lost 4 bases to trimming and J lost 1 base; unmatched junction nucleotides: 4.

This clonotype occurred many times. This chain connects TRBV7-8 to TRBJ2-1; D possibly corresponds to TRBD1 (6 bases). The germline V gene encodes CDR1 SGHVS and CDR2 FQNEAQ. This CDR3 comprises 16 residues. Trimming cost V 4 bases and J 7 bases, with 20 bases left between them. The chain's CDR3 is CASSSRPDRERNEQFF. The CDR3 DNA sequence: TGTGCCAGCAGCTCGCGACCGGACAGAGAACGGAATGAGCAGTTCTTC.

This clonotype occurred many times. The chain is built from TRBV5-1 and TRBJ2-7; TRBD1 might be the D (6 bases). Germline V lookup: CDR1 SGHRS, CDR2 YFSETQ. The CDR3 length is 14 residues. Trimming removed 4 bases from V and 2 bases from J, with 13 bases in between. CDR3 in amino acids: CASSPGQSTYEQYF. In DNA form, the CDR3 reads TGCGCCAGCAGCCCTGGACAGTCAACCTACGAGCAGTACTTC.

Ten or more counts support this clonotype. The chain uses TRBV20-1 and TRBJ2-3; TRBD2 matches at 12 bases. The CDR3 consists of 16 residues. Germline V gene sequence: CDR1 DFQATT, CDR2 SNEGSKA (reference sequence). V lost 1 base to trimming and J lost 6 bases; unmatched junction nucleotides: 8. CDR3 sequence reads: CSARVNLAGGSDTQYF. As DNA, the CDR3 is TGCAGTGCTAGAGTAAACCTAGCGGGGGGGTCGGATACGCAGTATTTT.

This clonotype was counted ten times or more. This chain's CDR3 is CASSRDRASGNTIYF. The CDR3 region has the DNA TGTGCCAGCAGCCGAGACAGGGCCTCTGGAAACACCATATATTTT. The chain joins TRBV3-1 to TRBJ1-3; 7 nucleotides align to TRBD1. Germline values: CDR1 LGHDT, CDR2 YNNKEL (reference sequence). The junction had 3 bases not matched to a gene; V was cut back by 4 bases and J by 0 bases. CDR3 length: 15 amino acids.

This clonotype was seen repeatedly, ten times or more. The V gene is TRBV5-1, the J gene TRBJ1-5, with a weak D call TRBD1 (6 bases). The CDR3 contains 14 residues. The V gene lost 4 bases and the J gene lost 3 bases, with 11 bases spanning the gap. Germline lookup yields CDR1 SGHRS and CDR2 YFSETQ. For the CDR3, the DNA is TGCGCCAGCAGCCTAACAGGGTACAATCAGCCCCAGCATTTT. Translated, it gives CASSLTGYNQPQHF.

This clonotype was found a few times. This chain connects TRBV27 to TRBJ2-2, with 9 nucleotides matching TRBD2. This CDR3 has 19 amino acids. Trimming took 5 bases from V and 0 from J; bases not matched to a gene: 13. CDR1 is MNHEY and CDR2 is SMNVEV in the germline V gene (reference sequence). CDR3 coding DNA: TGTGCCAGCAGTACCTCGGGCATAGCGGGGGACTCGAACACCGGGGAGCTGTTTTTT. Translated, it gives CASSTSGIAGDSNTGELFF.

In this sample, this clonotype turned up many times. The chain has TRBV6-2 or TRBV6-3 and TRBJ2-7; 11 bases line up with TRBD1. V trimming: 4 bases; J trimming: 3 bases; junction bases outside the gene matches: 2. Germline-derived CDR1 and CDR2 are MNHEY and SVGEGT. The CDR3 covers 14 residues. CDR3 sequence reads: CASSSGTGGYEQYF. CDR3 nucleotides: TGTGCCAGCAGTTCCGGGACAGGGGGCTACGAGCAGTACTTC.

This clonotype appeared many times. The chain recombines TRBV30 with TRBJ1-1; 7 nucleotides match TRBD1. Germline V gives CDR1 GTSNPN, CDR2 SVGIG (reference sequence). Trimming at V came to 1 base and at J to 3 bases, leaving 2 bases not matched to a gene. This CDR3 has 13 residues. The CDR3 reads CAWSGQGYTEAFF. The CDR3 bases are TGTGCCTGGAGTGGACAGGGCTACACTGAAGCTTTCTTT. The full variable domain, in which reference TRBV30 and TRBJ1-1 provide the parts outside the CDR3, is SQTIHQWPATLVQPVGSPLSLECTVEGTSNPNLYWYRQAAGRGLQLLFYSVGIGQISSEVPQNLSASRPQDRQFILSSKKLLLSDSGFYLCAWSGQGYTEAFFGQGTRLTVV.

This clonotype has a count of ten or more. V is TRBV20-1 and J is TRBJ2-3, with no clear D. The germline CDR1 and CDR2 sequences are DFQATT and SNEGSKA (reference sequence). Trimming left V 6 bases short and J 4 bases short, with 17 bases between. The CDR3 runs 14 residues. CDR3 sequence: CSAHAIKGADTQYF. The DNA of the CDR3 is TGCAGTGCCCACGCAATAAAGGGCGCAGATACGCAGTATTTT.

This clonotype came up many times. The chain couples TRBV12-3 or TRBV12-4 to TRBJ2-5; D unclear. The CDR3 extends over 12 amino acids. V was trimmed by 7 bases and J by 2 bases, leaving 8 bases between them. CDR3: CASNRAQETQYF. The CDR3 bases are TGTGCCAGCAACCGGGCTCAAGAGACCCAGTACTTC.

In this sample, this clonotype turned up many times. This chain links TRBV5-1 with TRBJ2-1; 9 bases agree with TRBD1. This CDR3 is built from 19 residues. Germline trimming cut 1 base from V and 1 base from J; bases unmatched to any gene: 12. From germline, CDR1 is SGHRS and CDR2 YFSETQ. CDR3 DNA sequence: TGCGCCAGCAGCTTGTTGCCCCCCGGGGACAGGGTTTCCTACAATGAGCAGTTCTTC. Translated, it gives CASSLLPPGDRVSYNEQFF.